The rows below give T cell receptor beta chains drawn from one sample of a study of blood T cell repertoires in COVID-19. Assay: immunoSEQ multiplex PCR; the TCRdb copy retains only in-frame clones and omits some. The profile shows around 160,000 clones, around four fifths of them singletons. Source material: peripheral blood. These receptors were taken from a woman in her thirties or forties with active or convalescent COVID-19. Each CDR3 is given with its conserved first and last residue. D genes are given only for firm matches. Part of the rows lack a size; the others show once, few, many or a class for expanded clones.

CDR3nt: TGTGCCAGCAGTTACTCAGGAGCGGGGGCCTACAATGAGCAGTTCTTC
CDR3aa: CASSYSGAGAYNEQFF
d_gene: TRBD2
v_gene: TRBV6-5
abundance: .
j_gene: TRBJ2-1

CDR3nt: TGTGCCAGCAGGACTACGACTTCTGGCAGCACTGAAGCTTTCTTT
CDR3aa: CASRTTTSGSTEAFF
d_gene: .
v_gene: TRBV27
abundance: .
j_gene: TRBJ1-1

CDR3nt: TGTGCCAGCAGCCCCCGACAGGTTCCAAATGATGGCTACACCTTC
CDR3aa: CASSPRQVPNDGYTF
d_gene: .
v_gene: TRBV7-2
abundance: .
j_gene: TRBJ1-2

CDR3nt: TGCGCCAGCAGCCAAGGCTTCGGACAGTTCTCTGGAAACACCATATATTTT
CDR3aa: CASSQGFGQFSGNTIYF
d_gene: .
v_gene: TRBV4-1
abundance: .
j_gene: TRBJ1-3

CDR3nt: TGTGCCAGCAGCTCCGCGGTTATAGACTATGGCTACACCTTC
CDR3aa: CASSSAVIDYGYTF
d_gene: .
v_gene: TRBV7-2
abundance: once
j_gene: TRBJ1-2

CDR3nt: TGTGCCAGCAGCTTAGGCGGCAACTCCTACGAGCAGTACTTC
CDR3aa: CASSLGGNSYEQYF
d_gene: .
v_gene: TRBV7-2
abundance: .
j_gene: TRBJ2-7

CDR3nt: TGCGCCAGCAGCCAGAGCGGGTCCACAGATACGCAGTATTTT
CDR3aa: CASSQSGSTDTQYF
d_gene: .
v_gene: TRBV5-1
abundance: .
j_gene: TRBJ2-3

CDR3nt: TGTGCCAGCAGCAGGGGTAGGGCTTACACTGAAGCTTTCTTT
CDR3aa: CASSRGRAYTEAFF
d_gene: .
v_gene: TRBV3-1/TRBV3-2
abundance: few
j_gene: TRBJ1-1

CDR3nt: TGTGCCAGCAGCCCCGGACTAGCGGGGGGCACAGATACGCAGTATTTT
CDR3aa: CASSPGLAGGTDTQYF
d_gene: TRBD2
v_gene: TRBV5-4
abundance: .
j_gene: TRBJ2-3

CDR3nt: TGTGCCAGCAGCCCCTCCAAGACAGGGCGCCTTTGGGCTGAAGCTTTCTTT
CDR3aa: CASSPSKTGRLWAEAFF
d_gene: TRBD1
v_gene: TRBV7-9
abundance: .
j_gene: TRBJ1-1

CDR3nt: TGTGCCACTCGAACGGACAGGGGCGGGGAGACCCAGTACTTC
CDR3aa: CATRTDRGGETQYF
d_gene: TRBD1
v_gene: TRBV19
abundance: .
j_gene: TRBJ2-5

CDR3nt: TGTGCCAGTAGTGTATCGCGGCAGCCCCAGCATTTT
CDR3aa: CASSVSRQPQHF
d_gene: .
v_gene: TRBV19
abundance: .
j_gene: TRBJ1-5

CDR3nt: TGTGCCTGGAGTGAAGGGGCTTTTAATGAAAAACTGTTTTTT
CDR3aa: CAWSEGAFNEKLFF
d_gene: .
v_gene: TRBV30
abundance: .
j_gene: TRBJ1-4

CDR3nt: TGCGCCAGCAGCCAAGACCGGGGGAACACCGGGGAGCTGTTTTTT
CDR3aa: CASSQDRGNTGELFF
d_gene: .
v_gene: TRBV4-1
abundance: few
j_gene: TRBJ2-2

CDR3nt: TGCGCCAGCAGCATGGGGGCAGAGGGTTCCTACGAGCAGTACTTC
CDR3aa: CASSMGAEGSYEQYF
d_gene: .
v_gene: TRBV5-1
abundance: .
j_gene: TRBJ2-7

CDR3nt: TGTGCCAGCTCAAACAGGGGGCAAATGAACACCGGGGAGCTGTTTTTT
CDR3aa: CASSNRGQMNTGELFF
d_gene: TRBD1
v_gene: TRBV18
abundance: .
j_gene: TRBJ2-2

CDR3nt: TGTGCCAGCAGTTGGGCTAGCTCTCTATACAATGAGCAGTTCTTC
CDR3aa: CASSWASSLYNEQFF
d_gene: .
v_gene: TRBV6-2/TRBV6-3
abundance: .
j_gene: TRBJ2-1

CDR3nt: TGTGCCAGCTTATTGGGACAGGGTGGCTCTGAAGCTTTCTTT
CDR3aa: CASLLGQGGSEAFF
d_gene: TRBD1
v_gene: TRBV7-2
abundance: .
j_gene: TRBJ1-1

CDR3nt: TGTGCCAGCAGCCCAAAACTAGCGGGGGACCTACCTCAAGAGACCCAGTACTTC
CDR3aa: CASSPKLAGDLPQETQYF
d_gene: TRBD2
v_gene: TRBV7-9
abundance: .
j_gene: TRBJ2-5

CDR3nt: TGTGCCAGCAGCCCCCGCCCCGCTAGCGGGAGGGCTACAGATACGCAGTATTTT
CDR3aa: CASSPRPASGRATDTQYF
d_gene: TRBD2
v_gene: TRBV9
abundance: once
j_gene: TRBJ2-3

CDR3nt: TGTGCCATCAGTGGTTCAGGGGAGAAGAGCAATCAGCCCCAGCATTTT
CDR3aa: CAISGSGEKSNQPQHF
d_gene: .
v_gene: TRBV10-3
abundance: .
j_gene: TRBJ1-5

CDR3nt: TGTGCCAGCAGTTACCTGGCAGGGGGAAGGAACACTGAAGCTTTCTTT
CDR3aa: CASSYLAGGRNTEAFF
d_gene: TRBD1
v_gene: TRBV6-5
abundance: .
j_gene: TRBJ1-1

CDR3nt: TGTGCCAGCAGCTTATTACGGGAGGGCCTTAGGAATGAGCAGTTCTTC
CDR3aa: CASSLLREGLRNEQFF
d_gene: TRBD2
v_gene: TRBV7-9
abundance: .
j_gene: TRBJ2-1

CDR3nt: TGTGCCAGCAGCCCCAGCACGGCAGGCAACTATGGCTACACCTTC
CDR3aa: CASSPSTAGNYGYTF
d_gene: .
v_gene: TRBV9
abundance: .
j_gene: TRBJ1-2

CDR3nt: TGTGCCAGCCGCATCCCGACAGTTCAAGGGGGCTACACCTTC
CDR3aa: CASRIPTVQGGYTF
d_gene: .
v_gene: TRBV28
abundance: few
j_gene: TRBJ1-2

CDR3nt: TGTGCCACCAGTGAACAGGTTAATCAGCCCCAGCATTTT
CDR3aa: CATSEQVNQPQHF
d_gene: .
v_gene: TRBV24-1
abundance: .
j_gene: TRBJ1-5